The rows below give T cell receptor beta chains drawn from one sample of a study of control samples from healthy donors and cancer patients. Generated by immunoSEQ multiplex PCR, the TCRdb table keeps only in-frame clones and is missing some. The profile covers about 140,000 clones, with around 94% appearing a single time and around 13% taken by the ten largest. The material sequenced was blood. These receptors all stem from a man between 35 and 55 years old in good health. Both conserved end residues are part of each CDR3. The D gene is left open where the match is weak. The size entry is marked missing in some rows and otherwise reads once, few, many or a size class.

j_call clone_size d_call v_call cdr3_nt cdr3_aa
TRBJ2-5 - TRBD2 TRBV3-1/TRBV3-2 TGTGCCAGCAGCCAAGGGGCGGGAGGGCCCGCGGAGACCCAGTACTTC CASSQGAGGPAETQYF
TRBJ1-1 - - TRBV7-2 TGTGCCAGCAGCTTAAGGCCCCGGCAGATTGAAGCTTTCTTT CASSLRPRQIEAFF
TRBJ2-3 - - TRBV15 TGTGCCACCAGCAGAGGGGGGACACTAACCGCAGATACGCAGTATTTT CATSRGGTLTADTQYF
TRBJ1-1 once - TRBV18 TGTGCCAGCTCACCACGAGTAACCACCCCCAGGGACACTGAAGCTTTCTTT CASSPRVTTPRDTEAFF
TRBJ2-2 - TRBD2 TRBV2 TGTGCCAGCAGTAGTAGCGGGGTAGTCACCGGGGAGCTGTTTTTT CASSSSGVVTGELFF
TRBJ2-7 - TRBD1 TRBV10-3 TGTGCCATCAGTGACGGACAGGCCTACGAGCAGTACTTC CAISDGQAYEQYF
TRBJ2-3 - - TRBV6-5 TGTGCCAGCAGTTATGAGAGCCCAAGCACAGATACGCAGTATTTT CASSYESPSTDTQYF
TRBJ2-2 - - TRBV5-4 TGTGCCAGCAGCTCGGGGGGCGACACCGGGGAGCTGTTTTTT CASSSGGDTGELFF
TRBJ2-7 - TRBD2 TRBV6-2/TRBV6-3 TGTGCCAGCAGTAGAAAAACTAGCGGGGGGCCGACCTACGAGCAGTACTTC CASSRKTSGGPTYEQYF
TRBJ1-2 - - TRBV6-5 TGTGCCAGCAGGACCGGGACATCTTATGGCTACACCTTC CASRTGTSYGYTF
TRBJ2-5 - TRBD2 TRBV9 TGTGCCAGCAGCGTCTCAACCCCGCTCGGGACTAGCGGGGGGGCCCAAGAGACCCAGTACTTC CASSVSTPLGTSGGAQETQYF
TRBJ2-3 - - TRBV19 TGTGCCAGTACCCCCCTCGAGTGGGCAGATACGCAGTATTTT CASTPLEWADTQYF
TRBJ2-7 - - TRBV2 TGTGCCAGCATGCCCCCTCCTGGCCGCTCCTACGAGCAGTACTTC CASMPPPGRSYEQYF
TRBJ2-2 - TRBD1 TRBV19 TGTGCCAGTAACTTAGATTTACGAGGACAGGGTAGGAACACCGGGGAGCTGTTTTTT CASNLDLRGQGRNTGELFF
TRBJ1-5 - - TRBV27 TGTGCCAGCAGTTTCAGCTACAATCAGCCCCAGCATTTT CASSFSYNQPQHF
TRBJ1-2 - TRBD1 TRBV15 TGTGCCACCAGCGAGGGACAGACCATCTATGGCTACACCTTC CATSEGQTIYGYTF
TRBJ2-2 - - TRBV4-2 TGTGCCAGCAGCCAAGTCGGTAGCGGAAACACCGGGGAGCTGTTTTTT CASSQVGSGNTGELFF
TRBJ1-6 - - TRBV11-2 TGTGCCAGCAGCTTTTTCCAAGGAGAATCACCCCTCCACTTT CASSFFQGESPLHF
TRBJ1-1 - TRBD1 TRBV18 TGTGCCAGCTCACCCGGACAGGGGAGGGGCACTGAAGCTTTCTTT CASSPGQGRGTEAFF
TRBJ1-4 once TRBD1 TRBV5-1 TGCGCCAGCAGCCGATGGGGACAGGGAGAGGAAAAACTGTTTTTT CASSRWGQGEEKLFF
TRBJ2-2 - - TRBV19 TGTGCCAGTAAGAGAGGGTGGGAGAACACCGGGGAGCTGTTTTTT CASKRGWENTGELFF
TRBJ2-1 - TRBD2 TRBV7-2 TGTGCCAGCAGCTTATCGCCCAGCGGGGGGGCAGTGTTCTTCTATGAGCAGTTCTTC CASSLSPSGGAVFFYEQFF
TRBJ1-2 - - TRBV7-9 TGTGCCAGCAGCTTAGAGGGCAGCAACTATGGCTACACCTTC CASSLEGSNYGYTF
TRBJ2-3 once - TRBV9 TGTGCCAGCAGCGTAGACGGCGGGGTGGGGTCGGATACGCAGTATTTT CASSVDGGVGSDTQYF
TRBJ1-1 - - TRBV5-4 TGTGCCAGCAGCTTGCCCACTGACGCTGAAGCTTTCTTT CASSLPTDAEAFF
TRBJ2-2 - TRBD1 TRBV3-1/TRBV3-2 TGTGCCAGCAGCCAGTTTCTTAAAAGGGGGCGGAACACCGGGGAGCTGTTTTTT CASSQFLKRGRNTGELFF
TRBJ2-1 - TRBD1 TRBV18 TGTGCCAGCTTACCCGGGACAGGGGACTACAATGAGCAGTTCTTC CASLPGTGDYNEQFF
TRBJ2-1 - TRBD1 TRBV5-1 TGCGCCAGCAGCATCGGACAGGGAATCTACAATGAGCAGTTCTTC CASSIGQGIYNEQFF
TRBJ2-1 once - TRBV28 TGTGCCAGCAGCTATCCCACTTTGGGGGTAGATTTATCCTACAATGAGCAGTTCTTC CASSYPTLGVDLSYNEQFF
TRBJ2-3 - - TRBV25-1 TGTGCCAGCAGTGAAATATCGGGATCTCGCACAGATACGCAGTATTTT CASSEISGSRTDTQYF
TRBJ2-3 - - TRBV7-9 TGTGCCAGCAGCGCAGAACTGGGACTTGTCACAGATACGCAGTATTTT CASSAELGLVTDTQYF
TRBJ2-7 - TRBD2 TRBV28 TGTGCCAGCAGTTTACCGACTAGCGGGAGCCCCTCCTACGAGCAGTACTTC CASSLPTSGSPSYEQYF
TRBJ2-5 - - TRBV3-1/TRBV3-2 TGTGCCAGCAGCACAAGGGGGGGCGGGCAAGAGACCCAGTACTTC CASSTRGGGQETQYF
TRBJ1-5 - TRBD1 TRBV19 TGTGCCAGTAGTCTGGCCGACAGGGATTTTCAGCCCCAGCATTTT CASSLADRDFQPQHF
TRBJ2-1 - - TRBV6-5 TGTGCCAGCAGTAGGGGACCCGGGGGTGAGCAGTTCTTC CASSRGPGGEQFF
TRBJ1-5 - - TRBV24-1 TGTGCCACCAAGGATGCCGGGAGCAATCAGCCCCAGCATTTT CATKDAGSNQPQHF